A single sample is the source of the 16 T cell receptor beta chains below, sequenced in a study of cytomegalovirus exposure and HLA in healthy donors. The PCR contained 60 Vbeta and 13 Jbeta primers. Data came from immunoSEQ multiplex PCR; TCRdb stores just in-frame clones and leaves some out. The sample holds some 100,000 clones, approximately 69% seen once. The sample was PBMCs. These receptors originate from a woman aged 45-60 years in good health and CMV-seropositive.

The chain carries TRBV5-1 and TRBJ1-5; 7 positions agree with TRBD1. The CDR3 runs to 14 residues. The V segment lost 0 bases and the J segment 6 bases; nucleotides outside the gene matches: 3. CDR1 SGHRS and CDR2 YFSETQ come from the germline V gene. CDR3 nucleotide sequence: TGCGCCAGCAGCTTGGGGACAGGTTCTCAGCCCCAGCATTTT. Its protein product is CASSLGTGSQPQHF.

V usage is TRBV11-3 and J usage is TRBJ2-1, with TRBD2 identical over 13 bases. Trimming took 1 base from V and 5 from J; bases not matched to a gene: 2. This CDR3 comprises 16 residues. The V gene's germline CDR1 is SGHNT and CDR2 YENEEA. The CDR3 protein is CASSLVTSGGNNEQFF. The CDR3 DNA is TGTGCCAGCAGCTTAGTGACTAGCGGGGGGAACAATGAGCAGTTCTTC. Full variable domain (remainder filled in from reference TRBV11-3 and TRBJ2-1): EAGVVQSPRYKIIEKKQPVAFWCNPISGHNTLYWYLQNLGQGPELLIRYENEEAVDDSQLPKDRFSAERLKGVDSTLKIQPAELGDSAVYLCASSLVTSGGNNEQFFGPGTRLTVL.

The gene calls are TRBV9 and TRBJ1-2; 8 bases align to TRBD1. Germline V CDR1 and CDR2: SGDLS, YYNGEE. The CDR3 runs to 12 residues. The V gene end was trimmed by 2 bases and the J gene end by 8 bases; junction bases not matched to a gene: 2. The CDR3 region is CASSVDRDGYTF. In DNA, the CDR3 is TGTGCCAGCAGCGTGGACAGGGACGGCTACACCTTC.

This chain uses TRBV30 with TRBJ1-3, with 9 bases identical to TRBD1. The CDR3 spans 14 residues. Germline values: CDR1 GTSNPN, CDR2 SVGIG (reference sequence). With V trimmed by 5 bases and J by 0 bases, 2 bases remained unmatched. CDR3 residues: CAWGTGSSGNTIYF. The CDR3 DNA sequence: TGTGCCTGGGGGACAGGGTCCTCTGGAAACACCATATATTTT. The variable domain in full, completed from reference TRBV30 and TRBJ1-3, reads SQTIHQWPATLVQPVGSPLSLECTVEGTSNPNLYWYRQAAGRGLQLLFYSVGIGQISSEVPQNLSASRPQDRQFILSSKKLLLSDSGFYLCAWGTGSSGNTIYFGEGSWLTVV.

This chain joins TRBV7-7 and TRBJ2-7; 7 nucleotides agree with TRBD1. The V gene end was trimmed by 5 bases and the J gene end by 4 bases; junction bases not matched to a gene: 5. The CDR3 runs 13 residues. Germline V gene sequence: CDR1 SSHAT, CDR2 FNYEAQ (reference sequence). This chain's CDR3 is CASSRTGGYEQYF. DNA for the CDR3: TGTGCCAGCAGCCGGACAGGCGGATACGAGCAGTACTTC.

The rearrangement joins TRBV5-6 to TRBJ1-3, with D possibly TRBD1 on 6 matching bases. Deletions cut 1 base from V and 1 base from J, with 6 bases between. The CDR3 runs 14 residues. CDR1 is SGHDT, CDR2 YYEEEE, per germline. The CDR3 DNA reads as TGTGCCAGCAGCTTGCAGGGGTCTGGAAACACCATATATTTT. As protein: CASSLQGSGNTIYF.

The chain combines TRBV5-1 with TRBJ1-1; D is undetermined. The V end lost 0 bases, the J end lost 2 bases, and 8 bases lay between the germline ends. Germline-derived CDR1 and CDR2 are SGHRS and YFSETQ. The CDR3 contains 14 residues. CDR3 amino acids: CASSLGTSNTEAFF. The DNA of the CDR3 is TGCGCCAGCAGCTTGGGTACATCAAACACTGAAGCTTTCTTT.

V and J are TRBV29-1 and TRBJ1-1; 7 positions agree with TRBD1. The germline CDR1 and CDR2 sequences are SQVTM and ANQGSEA. The CDR3 consists of 12 residues. V was pared by 4 bases and J by 4 bases, with 3 bases of the junction left unmatched. The CDR3 loop is CSVVGTATEAFF. CDR3 nucleotides: TGCAGCGTTGTTGGGACAGCCACTGAAGCTTTCTTT. The full variable domain, completed using reference TRBV29-1 and TRBJ1-1, is SAVISQKPSRDICQRGTSLTIQCQVDSQVTMMFWYRQQPGQSLTLIATANQGSEATYESGFVIDKFPISRPNLTFSTLTVSNMSPEDSSIYLCSVVGTATEAFFGQGTRLTVV.

The V gene is TRBV9, the J gene TRBJ2-7, with TRBD1 matching over 7 bases. The V gene's germline CDR1 is SGDLS and CDR2 YYNGEE. The CDR3 is made up of 15 amino acids. The V segment lost 0 bases and the J segment 0 bases; nucleotides outside the gene matches: 3. CDR3 region: CASSVVGTVSYEQYF. In DNA, the CDR3 is TGTGCCAGCAGCGTAGTCGGGACAGTCTCCTACGAGCAGTACTTC.

This chain uses TRBV7-8 with TRBJ2-1; the D gene is possibly TRBD1 (6 bases). V shed 5 bases and J shed 5 bases, with 16 bases lying between them. CDR1 and CDR2 from the germline V gene are SGHVS and FQNEAQ. The CDR3 runs to 15 residues. CDR3 sequence (DNA): TGTGCCAGCAGCCAAACAGGGCGAACGCACAATGAGCAGTTCTTC. This codes for CASSQTGRTHNEQFF.

The chain carries TRBV5-1 and TRBJ2-5, with a possible D match to TRBD2 (5 bases). Germline V lookup: CDR1 SGHRS, CDR2 YFSETQ. With 6 bases removed from V and 4 bases from J, the gap between germline ends came to 19 bases. The CDR3 is 15 amino acids. This CDR3 reads CASKSAAGFRETQYF. CDR3 sequence (DNA): TGCGCCAGCAAAAGCGCGGCGGGTTTCAGAGAGACCCAGTACTTC.

This sequence joins TRBV7-9 and TRBJ2-1; 10 bases are a match to TRBD1. V trimming: 7 bases; J trimming: 8 bases; junction bases outside the gene matches: 14. The CDR3 contains 16 residues. Per germline, CDR1 SEHNR and CDR2 FQNEAQ (reference sequence). The chain's CDR3 is CASNHFGTGVVDEQFF. The CDR3 DNA is TGTGCCAGCAACCACTTCGGGACAGGGGTCGTGGATGAGCAGTTCTTC.

V is TRBV18 and J is TRBJ2-7, with 9 nucleotides matching TRBD1. CDR1 is KGHSH and CDR2 is LQKENI in the germline V gene. The J segment lost 4 bases and the V segment lost 3 bases, leaving 7 bases of the junction unmatched. This CDR3 comprises 15 residues. CDR3 sequence reads: CASSPSRDRAYEQYF. The DNA of the CDR3 is TGTGCCAGCTCACCTTCCCGGGACAGGGCTTACGAGCAGTACTTC.

The genes are TRBV21-1 and TRBJ1-3. TRBV21-1 is a known pseudogene. The CDR3 spans 16 residues. CDR3 in amino acids: CASRSRKEFSGNTIYF. CDR3 DNA sequence: TGTGCCAGCAGATCAAGAAAAGAGTTCTCTGGAAACACCATATATTTT.

The chain is built from TRBV9 and TRBJ1-2; D is undetermined. This CDR3 spans 13 amino acids. The V gene's germline CDR1 is SGDLS and CDR2 YYNGEE. CDR3 in amino acids: CASSTISSASYTF. CDR3 in DNA: TGTGCTTCTTCCACGATTTCGTCCGCGAGCTACACCTTC.

V usage is TRBV25-1 and J usage is TRBJ1-1; a possible D gene is TRBD1 (5 bases). Per germline, CDR1 MGHDK and CDR2 SYGVNS. This CDR3 is built from 13 residues. Deletions cut 8 bases from V and 5 bases from J, with 15 bases between. The CDR3 DNA follows: TGTGCCAGCCACGGTCAGGGAGGGACTGAAGCTTTCTTT. Protein sequence: CASHGQGGTEAFF.